This TCR beta chain was profiled in a study of blood T cell repertoires in COVID-19. Study summary: The United States, Italy and Spain were the sources of the acute and convalescent COVID-19 samples.

The V end lost 4 bases, the J end lost 3 bases, and 18 bases lay between the germline ends. The CDR3 spans 16 residues. Per germline, CDR1 MDHEN and CDR2 SYDVKM. In the study's own analysis: Amplification of reference gene primers provided the estimated nucleated cell counts. The protocol was immunoSEQ multiplex PCR, while the TCRdb copy is restricted to in-frame clones and leaves out a portion. D and trimming come from the DNA, and the V and J calls and clone size come from that table. This table holds approximately 280,000 clones, about 81% found once. Enrolled during active infection, Seattle patients were then followed longitudinally.

This TCR was sampled from a human donor with COVID-19, enrolled during active disease. The donor label of this sample is uncertain. Sample: peripheral blood. The chain recombines TRBV28 with TRBJ2-5; D gene ambiguous. The CDR3 region has the DNA TGTGCCAGCAGTTGGGCAGGAACAGATCCAAAAGAGACCCAGTACTTC. Its translation: CASSWAGTDPKETQYF.